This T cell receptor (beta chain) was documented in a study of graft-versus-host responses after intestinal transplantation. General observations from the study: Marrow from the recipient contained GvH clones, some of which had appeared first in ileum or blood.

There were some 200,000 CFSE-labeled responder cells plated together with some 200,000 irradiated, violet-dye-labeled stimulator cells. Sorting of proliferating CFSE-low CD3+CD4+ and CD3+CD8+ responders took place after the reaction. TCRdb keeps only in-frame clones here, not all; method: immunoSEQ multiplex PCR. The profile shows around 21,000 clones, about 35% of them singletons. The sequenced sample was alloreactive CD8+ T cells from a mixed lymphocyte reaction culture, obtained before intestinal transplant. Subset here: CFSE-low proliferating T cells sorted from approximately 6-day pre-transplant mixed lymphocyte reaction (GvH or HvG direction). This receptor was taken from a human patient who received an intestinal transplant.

DNA of the CDR3: TGTGCCAGCAGTGAAGGCCCCCTCGACAGGTCGGTGGCCGGGGAGCTGTTTTTT. Protein product: CASSEGPLDRSVAGELFF. The chain employs TRBV25-1 and TRBJ2-2; D may be TRBD1 (6 bases). Germline V gives CDR1 MGHDK, CDR2 SYGVNS. CDR3 length equals 18 residues. The V gene lost 2 bases and the J gene lost 6 bases, with 22 bases spanning the gap. The full variable domain, its missing parts supplied by reference TRBV25-1 and TRBJ2-2, is EADIYQTPRYLVIGTGKKITLECSQTMGHDKMYWYQQDPGMELHLIHYSYGVNSTEKGDLSSESTVSRIRTEHFPLTLESARPSHTSQYLCASSEGPLDRSVAGELFFGEGSRLTVL.